Listed here are 30 T cell receptor beta chains from one sample, sequenced in a study of T cells expressing NK-cell markers. TCRdb processed the 5' RACE reads again and assigns one entry to each CDR3 protein, with no DNA. The sample has fewer than 400,000 distinct CDR3 sequences. Sequencing used blood T cells: a sorted CD56 or NKG2C T cell subset, CD4+ or CD8+ T cells, or bulk PBMC T cells (not recorded which). Source of these receptors: a man aged 18 to 70 in good health.

The CDR3: CSLIRGARETQYF. The chain links TRBV20-1 to TRBJ2-5; TCRdb selects TRBD1, and the lack of DNA leaves this call unchecked. This CDR3 has 13 residues. The germline V gene has CDR1 DFQATT and CDR2 SNEGSKA (reference sequence).

J is TRBJ1-5 and V is TRBV18; the D call from TCRdb, TRBD1, cannot be confirmed without DNA. Germline V gives CDR1 KGHSH, CDR2 LQKENI. The CDR3 spans 12 residues. The CDR3 protein is CASSPGTEPQHF.

V and J are TRBV18 and TRBJ2-1; the D gene TCRdb calls, TRBD1, cannot be checked with no DNA. The germline CDR1 and CDR2 sequences are KGHSH and LQKENI. The CDR3 loop spans 13 amino acids. Here the CDR3 reads CASSPQQGDEQFF.

The rearrangement links TRBV24-1 to TRBJ2-5; TCRdb gives TRBD1 as the D gene, but with no DNA this cannot be confirmed. The CDR3 length is 13 residues. Looked up from germline, CDR1 is KGHDR and CDR2 is SFDVKD. CDR3 sequence reads: CATSDGTEETQYF.

The CDR3 reads CASSIQPGTGELFF. The V gene is TRBV7-3, the J gene TRBJ2-2; TCRdb picks TRBD1, but there is no DNA to check that call. The CDR3 runs to 14 residues. CDR1 and CDR2 from the germline V gene are SGHTA and FQGTGA.

The rearrangement uses TRBV11-1 and TRBJ2-1; the TCRdb D gene call, TRBD2, has no DNA to confirm it. The CDR3 sequence is 15 residues long. CDR1 and CDR2 (germline): SGHAT, FQDESV (reference sequence). CDR3 amino acids: CASRPGLAGKIEQFF.

The V gene is TRBV5-1, the J gene TRBJ2-2; TCRdb indicates TRBD1, and absent DNA this call remains unverified. This CDR3 is built from 15 residues. Looked up from germline, CDR1 is SGHRS and CDR2 is YFSETQ. CDR3 sequence: CASSLTGGLTGELFF.

V and J are TRBV15 and TRBJ1-4; checking the TCRdb D call of TRBD1 is not possible without DNA. CDR3 length: 15 residues. Germline V CDR1 and CDR2: LNHNV, YYDKDF (reference sequence). CDR3 residues: CATSRETGINEKLFF.

The V and J genes are TRBV2 and TRBJ2-5; TCRdb returns TRBD1, unconfirmable since there is no DNA. CDR1 is SNHLY and CDR2 is FYNNEI in the germline V gene. The CDR3 is 14 residues long. The CDR3 is CASNSWGRQETQYF.

The V call is TRBV7-3, the J call TRBJ2-5. The germline V gene encodes CDR1 SGHTA and CDR2 FQGTGA. This CDR3 has 14 amino acids. CDR3 residues: CASSLGNARETQYF.

The rearrangement links TRBV2 to TRBJ2-5. CDR3 length equals 13 residues. CDR1 is SNHLY and CDR2 is FYNNEI in the germline V gene. The CDR3 spells CASKDPWGETQYF.

This chain connects TRBV11-3 to TRBJ2-1. Per germline, CDR1 SGHNT and CDR2 YENEEA. The CDR3 is made up of 16 amino acids. CDR3: CASSSTQEANYNEQFF.

This clonotype shows up as medium-sized by frequency. The V and J genes are TRBV7-8 and TRBJ2-6; TCRdb calls TRBD2, which cannot be checked without DNA. Germline CDR1 and CDR2: SGHVS and FQNEAQ. The CDR3 spans 20 residues. This CDR3 is CASSSKTATSPALGANVLTF.

The V gene is TRBV5-1, the J gene TRBJ2-7; TCRdb calls TRBD2, which cannot be checked without DNA. CDR3 length: 16 residues. From germline, CDR1 is SGHRS and CDR2 YFSETQ. CDR3 amino acids: CASSFGGMAQYYEQYF.

The chain carries TRBV5-1 and TRBJ2-3; TCRdb returns TRBD2, unconfirmable since there is no DNA. The CDR3 has 17 residues. In germline, CDR1 is SGHRS, CDR2 YFSETQ. This CDR3 is CASSLRPSGGAQDTQYF.

The CDR3 sequence is CASSSRVNTEAFF. The chain employs TRBV18 and TRBJ1-1. The CDR3 length is 13 residues. Germline values: CDR1 KGHSH, CDR2 LQKENI.

The rearrangement links TRBV7-9 to TRBJ2-7. The germline gives CDR1 SEHNR, CDR2 FQNEAQ (reference sequence). The CDR3 consists of 15 residues. The CDR3 protein is CASSLIDKRSYEQYF.

The chain uses TRBV18 and TRBJ2-1; TCRdb indicates TRBD2, and absent DNA this call remains unverified. Germline values: CDR1 KGHSH, CDR2 LQKENI. The CDR3 spans 16 residues. CDR3 region: CASSRETSGDYNEQFF.

The V gene is TRBV2, the J gene TRBJ1-1; TCRdb returns TRBD1, unconfirmable since there is no DNA. CDR3 length: 18 residues. The V gene's germline CDR1 is SNHLY and CDR2 FYNNEI. CDR3: CASSRLIDRGRMNTEAFF. The full variable domain, its missing parts supplied by reference TRBV2 and TRBJ1-1, is EPEVTQTPSHQVTQMGQEVILRCVPISNHLYFYWYRQILGQKVEFLVSFYNNEISEKSEIFDDQFSVERPDGSNFTLKIRSTKLEDSAMYFCASSRLIDRGRMNTEAFFGQGTRLTVV.

The rearrangement links TRBV28 to TRBJ1-2. CDR3 length equals 12 residues. Germline loops: CDR1 MDHEN, CDR2 SYDVKM. This CDR3 is CASSVTNYGYTF.

V gene TRBV28 combines with J gene TRBJ1-2. The CDR3 spans 11 residues. Per germline, CDR1 MDHEN and CDR2 SYDVKM. The CDR3 sequence is CASAGNYGYTF.

The chain combines TRBV10-3 with TRBJ2-5; TCRdb outputs TRBD1, but without DNA this stays unchecked. Germline V lookup: CDR1 ENHRY, CDR2 SYGVKD. The CDR3 covers 14 residues. The CDR3: CAISESRGYETQYF.

This chain joins TRBV7-9 and TRBJ2-5; the TCRdb call, TRBD1, lacks DNA for checking. Germline V gene sequence: CDR1 SEHNR, CDR2 FQNEAQ (reference sequence). The CDR3 extends over 16 amino acids. The CDR3 spells CASSSGGGREQETQYF. Based on the CDR3 plus reference TRBV7-9 and TRBJ2-5, the full variable domain is DTGVSQNPRHKITKRGQNVTFRCDPISEHNRLYWYRQTLGQGPEFLTYFQNEAQLEKSRLLSDRFSAERPKGSFSTLEIQRTEQGDSAMYLCASSSGGGREQETQYFGPGTRLLVL.

The chain couples TRBV2 to TRBJ2-3; the TRBD2 assignment by TCRdb is unverifiable without DNA. The germline CDR1 and CDR2 sequences are SNHLY and FYNNEI. The CDR3 runs to 13 residues. The CDR3 spells CAPAGGATDTQYF.

The rearrangement joins TRBV2 to TRBJ1-5. The CDR3 totals 14 residues. The germline V gene has CDR1 SNHLY and CDR2 FYNNEI. The CDR3 protein is CASREGPLSLSQHF.

The chain uses TRBV6-4 and TRBJ2-2. Germline V gene data show CDR1 as MRHNA and CDR2 as SNTAGT. CDR3 length: 15 amino acids. CDR3 region: CASSDEQANTGELFF.

The chain carries TRBV2 and TRBJ1-1. CDR3 length: 12 residues. Germline CDR1 and CDR2: SNHLY and FYNNEI. The CDR3 sequence is CASKKEGSEAFF. Full variable domain (outside the CDR3, taken from reference TRBV2 and TRBJ1-1): EPEVTQTPSHQVTQMGQEVILRCVPISNHLYFYWYRQILGQKVEFLVSFYNNEISEKSEIFDDQFSVERPDGSNFTLKIRSTKLEDSAMYFCASKKEGSEAFFGQGTRLTVV.

The V gene is TRBV19, the J gene TRBJ2-4; with no DNA, the TCRdb D assignment of TRBD1 cannot be verified. The CDR3 sequence is 16 residues long. Germline-derived CDR1 and CDR2 are LNHDA and SQIVND (reference sequence). The CDR3 spells CASSALGPFAKNIQYF.

V and J are TRBV9 and TRBJ2-3; the TCRdb call, TRBD2, lacks DNA for checking. CDR1 and CDR2 from the germline V gene are SGDLS and YYNGEE. The CDR3 is 14 residues long. CDR3 in amino acids: CASSPKRGVITQYF.

The chain joins TRBV3-1 to TRBJ2-6; the TCRdb D gene call, TRBD1, has no DNA to confirm it. The CDR3 contains 15 residues. The germline CDR1 and CDR2 sequences are LGHDT and YNNKEL (reference sequence). Here the CDR3 reads CASSRPVPGANVLTF. Full variable domain (rest looked up from reference TRBV3-1 and TRBJ2-6): DTAVSQTPKYLVTQMGNDKSIKCEQNLGHDTMYWYKQDSKKFLKIMFSYNNKELIINETVPNRFSPKSPDKAHLNLHINSLELGDSAVYFCASSRPVPGANVLTFGAGSRLTVL.